This entry lists 12 T cell receptor beta chains sequenced from one sample in a study of identical twins. TCRdb independently ran MiXCR on the 5' RACE reads; one entry per CDR3 protein. Of around 690,000 distinct CDR3 sequences listed, 21% are singletons. Separately, the same data were catalogued under a study of T cells expressing NK-cell markers.

Input material: PBMCs. All receptors come from a woman under 30 in good health.

The CDR3 region is CASSSTSGGGMEQFF. In DNA form, the CDR3 reads TGCGCCAGCAGCTCGACTAGCGGGGGGGGCATGGAGCAGTTCTTC. The gene calls are TRBV5-1 and TRBJ2-1; 14 bases are shared with TRBD2. Germline CDR1 reads SGHRS; CDR2 reads YFSETQ. This CDR3 is built from 15 residues. Germline trimming cut 3 bases from V and 10 bases from J; bases unmatched to any gene: 6.

The rearrangement uses TRBV3-1 and TRBJ2-7; weak D call: TRBD2 (5 bases). CDR1 and CDR2 (germline): LGHDT, YNNKEL (reference sequence). V lost 1 base and J 0 bases, leaving 10 bases between the germline ends. This CDR3 spans 15 amino acids. The CDR3 reads CASSQAPGSSYEQYF. CDR3 coding DNA: TGTGCCAGCAGCCAAGCACCGGGAAGCTCCTACGAGCAGTACTTC.

The V call is TRBV18, the J call TRBJ1-4, with TRBD1 as a possible D gene (6 bases). This CDR3 has 12 residues. The germline gives CDR1 KGHSH, CDR2 LQKENI. Trimming stripped 8 bases from V and 6 bases from J, with 10 bases between. The CDR3 spells CASQGLDEKLFF. The CDR3, as DNA: TGTGCCAGCCAGGGGCTGGATGAAAAACTGTTTTTT.

In this sample, this clonotype turned up a few times. The CDR3 loop is CSVPGPEGGYEQYF. CDR3 DNA sequence: TGCAGCGTCCCGGGGCCGGAAGGGGGATACGAGCAGTACTTC. The chain recombines TRBV29-1 with TRBJ2-7; D is possibly TRBD1 (6 bases). The CDR3 covers 14 residues. The V and J ends lost 6 bases and 4 bases respectively, with 19 bases between them. Germline loops: CDR1 SQVTM, CDR2 ANQGSEA.

This clonotype was observed a few times. The rearrangement links TRBV14 to TRBJ2-3, with TRBD1 identical over 7 bases. The CDR3 has 15 residues. V shed 4 bases and J 3 bases; nucleotides not matched to a gene: 7. In germline, CDR1 is SGHDN, CDR2 FVKESK. The CDR3 region has the DNA TGTGCCAGCAGCCTTCTGGACAGGACAACAGATACGCAGTATTTT. Translating gives CASSLLDRTTDTQYF.

This clonotype was counted a single time. The chain has TRBV2 and TRBJ1-1; tentatively, D is TRBD1 (6 bases). The CDR3 has 14 residues. Germline values: CDR1 SNHLY, CDR2 FYNNEI. The V gene lost 3 bases and the J gene lost 5 bases, with 13 bases spanning the gap. CDR3 residues: CASSERRGGTEAFF. CDR3 nucleotides: TGTGCCAGCAGTGAGAGGAGAGGGGGAACTGAAGCTTTCTTT.

A note on this clonotype: This may be a read error, as it is one base from a much larger clone. The chain joins TRBV20-1 to TRBJ2-3, with TRBD1 matching over 7 bases. V shed 2 bases, J shed 2 bases, and the junction held 16 bases outside the gene matches. Germline V gene lookup returns CDR1 DFQATT and CDR2 SNEGSKA (reference sequence). This CDR3 has 18 residues. The CDR3: CSARYTGDARSITDTQYF. The CDR3, as DNA: TGCAGTGCTAGATATACAGGGGACGCCCGAAGCATCACAGATACGCAGTATTTT.

This clonotype has a handful of counts. The chain recombines TRBV20-1 with TRBJ2-7; TRBD2 might be the D (6 bases). Trimming removed 7 bases at V and 5 bases at J, with 12 bases between. There are 11 residues in the CDR3. The germline V gene encodes CDR1 DFQATT and CDR2 SNEGSKA (reference sequence). CDR3 sequence: CSVKGEDEQYF. The DNA for the CDR3 is TGCAGTGTTAAAGGGGAGGACGAGCAGTACTTC.

The chain joins TRBV3-1 to TRBJ2-5; maybe TRBD1 (5 bases). Trimming shortened V by 11 bases and J by 3 bases, and 22 bases separated the two germline ends. CDR3 length: 15 amino acids. Looked up from germline, CDR1 is LGHDT and CDR2 is YNNKEL (reference sequence). CDR3 sequence: CASCQDGARKETQYF. In DNA form, the CDR3 reads TGTGCCTCCTGCCAAGATGGGGCGAGGAAAGAGACCCAGTACTTC.

This clonotype was seen only a few times. The chain has TRBV5-5 and TRBJ2-2; 8 bases are a match to TRBD1. Per the germline V gene, CDR1 is SGHKS and CDR2 is YYEKEE (reference sequence). This CDR3 has 16 residues. J lost 1 base, V lost 1 base, and 3 bases had no gene match. The CDR3 DNA follows: TGTGCCAGCAGCTTGTTGGGACAGGTGAACACCGGGGAGCTGTTTTTT. Its translation: CASSLLGQVNTGELFF.

The chain uses TRBV20-1 and TRBJ2-1; 9 bases line up with TRBD2. CDR1 is DFQATT, CDR2 SNEGSKA, per germline (reference sequence). This CDR3 contains 14 residues. V gave up 7 bases and J gave up 4 bases; unmatched junction bases: 8. CDR3 amino acids: CSGEIAGAYNEQFF. In DNA, the CDR3 is TGCAGTGGGGAAATAGCGGGGGCATACAATGAGCAGTTCTTC.

The J gene is TRBJ2-2, the V gene TRBV12-3 or TRBV12-4; D not certain. The V and J ends lost 6 bases and 2 bases respectively, with 16 bases between them. CDR3 size: 16 residues. The CDR3 loop reads CASRTRVTSNTGELFF. As DNA, the CDR3 is TGTGCCAGCAGAACAAGGGTGACATCTAACACCGGGGAGCTGTTTTTT.